This T cell receptor beta chain was retrieved from a study of blood T cell repertoires in COVID-19. From germline, CDR1 is MDHEN and CDR2 SYDVKM. Trimming cost V 7 bases and J 5 bases, with 16 bases left between them. There are 14 residues in the CDR3. Repertoires were generated with immunoSEQ multiplex PCR, while TCRdb's copy carries only in-frame clones and drops some. This sample has under 100,000 clones; around 87% occur once, and the top ten carry approximately 18%. This clonotype was obtained from a human donor in a cohort sampled during active COVID-19. What was sequenced was peripheral blood. J is TRBJ2-3 and V is TRBV28, with D hard to call. The CDR3 coding sequence is TGTGCCAGCAATTTTGGGCAGTTAGTAGATACGCAGTATTTT. Encoded protein: CASNFGQLVDTQYF.